A single sample is the source of the 27 T cell receptor beta chains below, sequenced in a study of graft-versus-host responses after intestinal transplantation. The table came from immunoSEQ multiplex PCR; TCRdb's copy has only in-frame clones and leaves some out. The data contain about 130,000 clones, 85% to 95% of them singletons. These receptors lack a known antigen. The material sequenced was unstimulated CD4+ T cells sorted from spleen or lymph node cells, taken before intestinal transplant. Receptors originate from a human donor who received an intestinal transplant.

The rearrangement links TRBV7-8 to TRBJ2-5; 8 bases agree with TRBD2. The last part of the DNA fits TRBJ2-7 better; the J call may be wrong. Germline V gene data show CDR1 as SGHVS and CDR2 as FQNEAQ. This CDR3 spans 16 amino acids. DNA of the CDR3: TGTGCCAGCAGCACGTATCGGGGGGGCCTCTCCTACGAGCAGTACTTC. This gives the protein CASSTYRGGLSYEQYF.

The chain employs TRBV30 and TRBJ1-6, with 10 bases fitting TRBD1. The CDR3 consists of 14 residues. Trimming cost V 5 bases and J 7 bases; bases outside gene matches: 5. Germline values: CDR1 GTSNPN, CDR2 SVGIG (reference sequence). This chain's CDR3 is CAWSLGQGNSPLHF. The CDR3 DNA reads as TGTGCCTGGTCCCTGGGACAGGGGAATTCACCCCTCCACTTT.

J is TRBJ2-1 and V is TRBV7-2; 8 bases map to TRBD2. V lost 1 base and J lost 13; bases outside the gene matches: 6. This CDR3 spans 13 amino acids. CDR1 is SGHTA, CDR2 FQGNSA, per germline. The DNA for the CDR3 is TGTGCCAGCAGCTTAGTTCCCGGGGGGGCTCAGTTCTTC. It specifies CASSLVPGGAQFF.

Points on this clone: This specimen includes other DNA sequences encoding the same CDR3. V gene TRBV18 combines with J gene TRBJ2-5; unclear D gene. V was clipped by 3 bases and J by 1 base, with 3 bases between them. The CDR3 runs 12 residues. The germline CDR1 and CDR2 sequences are KGHSH and LQKENI. CDR3 region: CASSPSQETQYF. The CDR3 coding sequence is TGTGCCAGCTCACCCTCCCAAGAGACCCAGTACTTC.

This chain connects TRBV10-1 to TRBJ1-5; TRBD1 aligns across 7 bases. Germline V gene data show CDR1 as WNHNN and CDR2 as SYGVQD (reference sequence). This CDR3 contains 15 residues. V shed 5 bases, J shed 2 bases, and the junction held 6 bases outside the gene matches. The CDR3 spells CASSSRTGGNQPQHF. The CDR3 region has the DNA TGCGCCAGCAGTTCTCGGACAGGTGGCAATCAGCCCCAGCATTTT.

The chain recombines TRBV27 with TRBJ1-5, with TRBD1 as a possible D gene (6 bases). V was clipped by 7 bases and J by 7 bases, with 17 bases between them. The CDR3 extends over 14 amino acids. Germline lookup yields CDR1 MNHEY and CDR2 SMNVEV (reference sequence). CDR3 protein: CASNPQGIGQPQHF. DNA of the CDR3: TGTGCCAGCAACCCACAGGGAATAGGCCAGCCCCAGCATTTT.

The CDR3 DNA follows: TGTGCCAGCAGTAAAAGCACAGGGGGCGCGAAGGGAGCTTTCTTT. Translating gives CASSKSTGGAKGAFF. V is TRBV6-5 and J is TRBJ1-1; 9 bases are a match to TRBD1. CDR3 length equals 15 residues. The J segment lost 10 bases and the V segment lost 5 bases, leaving 14 bases of the junction unmatched. CDR1 and CDR2 (germline): MNHEY, SVGAGI.

The chain couples TRBV19 to TRBJ2-1; D call uncertain. CDR3 length: 16 residues. Germline V gene lookup returns CDR1 LNHDA and CDR2 SQIVND (reference sequence). V was clipped by 3 bases and J by 0 bases, with 12 bases between them. The CDR3 spells CASSMSLYPSYNEQFF. CDR3 bases: TGTGCCAGTAGTATGTCCCTTTACCCCTCCTACAATGAGCAGTTCTTC.

The V gene is TRBV18, the J gene TRBJ2-1, with 10 bases fitting TRBD2. The V gene end was trimmed by 3 bases and the J gene end by 3 bases; junction bases not matched to a gene: 8. Germline assignment: CDR1 KGHSH and CDR2 LQKENI. The CDR3 sequence is 17 residues long. CDR3 sequence: CASSPILAGANYNEQFF. In DNA, the CDR3 is TGTGCCAGCTCACCGATCCTAGCGGGGGCTAACTACAATGAGCAGTTCTTC.

The chain recombines TRBV29-1 with TRBJ2-3; 7 nucleotides match TRBD1. Trimming cost V 2 bases and J 5 bases; bases outside gene matches: 10. The CDR3 is made up of 15 amino acids. Germline V gene lookup returns CDR1 SQVTM and CDR2 ANQGSEA. The CDR3 protein is CSVEQQGQLGDTQYF. The CDR3 region has the DNA TGCAGCGTTGAACAGCAGGGACAGCTCGGAGATACGCAGTATTTT.

J is TRBJ2-1 and V is TRBV7-9, with D possibly TRBD1 on 6 matching bases. Germline V gives CDR1 SEHNR, CDR2 FQNEAQ (reference sequence). Trimming removed 5 bases at V and 7 bases at J, with 12 bases between. The CDR3 has 13 residues. CDR3 DNA sequence: TGTGCCAGCAGCACTCGGACAGTAAATGAGCAGTTCTTC. It translates to CASSTRTVNEQFF.

This sequence joins TRBV9 and TRBJ2-3; D not certain. V was pared by 3 bases and J by 7 bases, with 9 bases between. Germline V lookup: CDR1 SGDLS, CDR2 YYNGEE. The CDR3 sequence is 12 residues long. The DNA of the CDR3 is TGTGCCAGCAGCGCTCGCACGAATACGCAGTATTTT. It yields the protein CASSARTNTQYF.

The chain is built from TRBV5-4 and TRBJ1-6; no definite D call. This CDR3 has 12 amino acids. Trimming pared 0 bases from V and 6 bases from J, leaving 1 base between. Germline V gene lookup returns CDR1 SGHNT and CDR2 YYREEE (reference sequence). The CDR3 here is CASSLGNSPLHF. The CDR3 bases are TGTGCCAGCAGCTTGGGTAATTCACCCCTCCACTTT.

The sample holds one count of this clone. The genes are TRBV7-6 and TRBJ2-1; TRBD1 or TRBD2 may be the D gene (6 bases each). V dropped 0 bases and J dropped 4 bases, with 13 bases sitting between them. This CDR3 comprises 16 residues. Germline V gene sequence: CDR1 SGHVS, CDR2 FNYEAQ. The CDR3 coding sequence is TGTGCCAGCAGCTTAGCGGGGGGCCCGGGTTACAATGAGCAGTTCTTC. This encodes CASSLAGGPGYNEQFF. The complete variable domain, with remaining parts taken from reference TRBV7-6 and TRBJ2-1, reads GAGVSQSPRYKVTKRGQDVALRCDPISGHVSLYWYRQALGQGPEFLTYFNYEAQQDKSGLPNDRFSAERPEGSISTLTIQRTEQRDSAMYRCASSLAGGPGYNEQFFGPGTRLTVL.

The J gene is TRBJ1-2, the V gene TRBV18; D perhaps matches TRBD1 (6 bases). The CDR3 consists of 14 residues. Germline CDR1 KGHSH, CDR2 LQKENI. V lost 3 bases to trimming and J lost 4 bases, with 12 bases between them. As DNA, the CDR3 is TGTGCCAGCTCACCTAACAGGGATGGCTATGGCTACACCTTC. Amino acids: CASSPNRDGYGYTF.

CDR3 DNA: TGTGCCATCAGAGGACCGACTAATGAAAAACTGTTTTTT. It is translated as CAIRGPTNEKLFF. V gene TRBV10-3 combines with J gene TRBJ1-4; no reliable D call. The germline CDR1 and CDR2 sequences are ENHRY and SYGVKD. This CDR3 comprises 13 residues. Trimming shortened V by 6 bases and J by 2 bases, and 7 bases separated the two germline ends.

The chain employs TRBV6-6 and TRBJ1-2, with D unresolved. The ends were cut back, 6 bases at V and 6 bases at J, with 11 bases in the middle. From germline, CDR1 is MNHNY and CDR2 SVGAGI (reference sequence). There are 12 residues in the CDR3. The CDR3, as DNA: TGTGCCAGCAGCCACGACTTAAATGGCTACACCTTC. This gives the protein CASSHDLNGYTF.

This clone was counted a single time. The germline gene is not matched at one end of the junction; a read error may be the cause. J is TRBJ2-3 and V is TRBV5-1; either TRBD1 or TRBD2 may supply D (5 bases each). Per the germline V gene, CDR1 is SGHRS and CDR2 is YFSETQ. The CDR3 loop spans 16 amino acids. For the CDR3, the DNA is TGCGCCAGCAGTTTGGGTGGGACCCCAAGCACAGATACGCAGTATTTT. This translates into CASSLGGTPSTDTQYF.

The chain joins TRBV5-4 to TRBJ2-7; no firm D call. The germline V gene has CDR1 SGHNT and CDR2 YYREEE (reference sequence). Trimming pared 4 bases from V and 9 bases from J, leaving 14 bases between. The CDR3 is made up of 12 amino acids. CDR3 in amino acids: CASSPEQGGQYF. In DNA, the CDR3 is TGTGCCAGCAGCCCAGAGCAAGGCGGGCAGTACTTC.

The genes are TRBV6-5 and TRBJ2-3; no clear D. Trimming stripped 2 bases from V and 2 bases from J, with 5 bases between. The CDR3 sequence is 13 residues long. Germline V CDR1 and CDR2: MNHEY, SVGAGI. The DNA of the CDR3 is TGTGCCAGCAGTTACCGCTACACAGATACGCAGTATTTT. Protein product: CASSYRYTDTQYF.

The gene calls are TRBV7-3 and TRBJ1-1; no reliable D call. The V end was cut by 8 bases, the J end by 7 bases, with 17 bases between. Germline CDR1 SGHTA, CDR2 FQGTGA. The CDR3 loop spans 13 amino acids. CDR3 sequence (DNA): TGTGCCAGCGCCACCGGACGGGAAGATGAAGCTTTCTTT. It is translated as CASATGREDEAFF.

The chain carries TRBV5-1 and TRBJ2-3, with TRBD1 matching over 7 bases. This CDR3 contains 15 residues. CDR1 and CDR2 from the germline V gene are SGHRS and YFSETQ. The J segment lost 2 bases and the V segment lost 2 bases, leaving 5 bases of the junction unmatched. The CDR3 sequence is CASSLTGALTDTQYF. The CDR3 DNA reads TGCGCCAGCAGCTTAACAGGGGCCCTCACAGATACGCAGTATTTT.

The chain recombines TRBV4-2 with TRBJ2-3; TRBD2 is a possible D gene (5 bases). CDR1 and CDR2 from the germline V gene are LGHNA and YNFKEQ. This CDR3 is built from 13 residues. V shed 6 bases and J shed 3 bases, with 10 bases lying between them. The CDR3 DNA reads as TGTGCCAGCAGGGACTTTAAGACAGATACGCAGTATTTT. Residues: CASRDFKTDTQYF.

The chain is built from TRBV5-5 and TRBJ2-7, with no clear D. V shed 0 bases and J shed 5 bases, with 9 bases lying between them. The CDR3 consists of 13 residues. Per the germline V gene, CDR1 is SGHKS and CDR2 is YYEKEE (reference sequence). The CDR3 nucleotides are TGTGCCAGCAGCTTGGCCGGCTCGCACGAGCAGTACTTC. The encoded protein is CASSLAGSHEQYF.

The chain has TRBV7-2 and TRBJ1-5; perhaps TRBD1 as D (5 bases). The germline V gene has CDR1 SGHTA and CDR2 FQGNSA. V gave up 1 base and J gave up 11 bases, with 12 bases separating them. This CDR3 contains 13 residues. The CDR3 is CASSLDESGAQHF. The DNA of the CDR3 is TGTGCCAGCAGCTTAGACGAATCGGGGGCCCAGCATTTT.

CDR3 residues: CASRPRGNTIYF. CDR3 DNA: TGCGCCAGCAGACCCAGGGGAAACACCATATATTTT. The chain is built from TRBV10-1 and TRBJ1-3; D call uncertain. The length of the CDR3 is 12 residues. The germline V gene encodes CDR1 WNHNN and CDR2 SYGVQD (reference sequence). The V and J ends lost 6 bases and 4 bases respectively, with 7 bases between them.

The rearrangement uses TRBV11-2 and TRBJ2-2; 7 bases map to TRBD1. Germline lookup yields CDR1 SGHAT and CDR2 FQNNGV. CDR3 length equals 13 residues. V shed 1 base and J 7 bases; nucleotides not matched to a gene: 0. The chain's CDR3 is CASSLGTGGELFF. The DNA for the CDR3 is TGTGCCAGCAGCTTAGGGACAGGCGGGGAGCTGTTTTTT.